This paragraph reports one TCR beta chain. Using immunoSEQ multiplex PCR, the repertoire was profiled, and TCRdb retains in-frame clones only, with some absent. The table lists fewer than 50,000 clones, around 80% of them singletons, with 30% to 45% in the top ten. The record originates from a study of PD-1 blockade in classical Hodgkin lymphoma. CDR3 length: 16 residues. Germline V lookup: CDR1 SGHRS, CDR2 YFSETQ. V lost 4 bases, J lost 2 bases, and 9 bases stayed unmatched. Time point of the sample: cycle 4 day 1 (C4D1), after 5 to 7 weeks of nivolumab. Each patient's relapse followed autologous stem cell transplantation, and brentuximab vedotin exposure varied.

The material sequenced was peripheral blood mononuclear cells (PBMCs), taken before the fourth cycle of nivolumab. This TCR was recovered from a human donor with classical Hodgkin lymphoma. The V and J genes are TRBV5-1 and TRBJ2-3, with TRBD2 matching over 8 bases. CDR3: CASSRGERGFTDTQYF. CDR3 sequence (DNA): TGCGCCAGCAGCCGCGGTGAGCGGGGGTTCACAGATACGCAGTATTTT.